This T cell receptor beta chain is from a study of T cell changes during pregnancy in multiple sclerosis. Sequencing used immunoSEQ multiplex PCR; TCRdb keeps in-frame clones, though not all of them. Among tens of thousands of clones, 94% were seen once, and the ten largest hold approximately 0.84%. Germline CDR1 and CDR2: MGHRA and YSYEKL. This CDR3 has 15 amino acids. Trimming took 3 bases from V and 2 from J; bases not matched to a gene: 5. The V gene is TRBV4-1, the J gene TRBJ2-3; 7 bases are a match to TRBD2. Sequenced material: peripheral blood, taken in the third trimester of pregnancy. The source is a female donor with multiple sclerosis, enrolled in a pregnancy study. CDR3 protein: CASSHLSGITDTQYF. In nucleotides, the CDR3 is TGCGCCAGCAGCCATCTCAGCGGGATCACAGATACGCAGTATTTT.